This TCR beta chain was captured by sequencing in a study of beta chain features in type 1 diabetes. Reverse transcribing all isolated RNA meant expressed TCRB transcripts were sequenced. The assay was immunoSEQ multiplex PCR, and TCRdb's table has in-frame clones only and misses some. The sample carries under 150,000 clones, less than 8.5% recorded once. V lost 2 bases and J lost 7, with 16 bases in between. From germline, CDR1 is SGHDT and CDR2 YYEEEE. The CDR3 has 15 amino acids. The sample comprised central memory CD4+ T cells from blood. This sequence was found in a woman aged 25 to 45 in good health. This chain uses TRBV5-6 with TRBJ2-1; no clear D. In DNA, the CDR3 is TGTGCCAGCAGCTTCGGAGACTTTCTCAGAAATGAGCAGTTCTTC. Protein product: CASSFGDFLRNEQFF.